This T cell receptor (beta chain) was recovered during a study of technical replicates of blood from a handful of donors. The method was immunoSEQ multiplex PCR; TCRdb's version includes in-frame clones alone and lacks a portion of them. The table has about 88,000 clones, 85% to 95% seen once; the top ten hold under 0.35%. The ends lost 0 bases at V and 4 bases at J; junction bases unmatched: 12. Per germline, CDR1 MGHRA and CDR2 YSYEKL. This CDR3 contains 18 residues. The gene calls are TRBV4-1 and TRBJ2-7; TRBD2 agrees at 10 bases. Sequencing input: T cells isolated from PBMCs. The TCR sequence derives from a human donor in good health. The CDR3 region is CASSQEGLRASGGYEQYF. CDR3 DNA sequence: TGCGCCAGCAGCCAAGAAGGACTAAGGGCTAGCGGGGGTTACGAGCAGTACTTC.